The following is a TCR beta chain sequence with its context. Which antigen it targets is not known. There are no base qualities to consult, and no much larger clone falls within one base. The immunoSEQ Assay, a bias-controlled multiplex PCR, was used to amplify TCRbeta CDR3 regions from genomic DNA. The authors' pipeline ran thus. The number of nucleated cells in each sample was estimated from the amplification of reference gene primers within the assay. To quantify the absolute abundance of each unique TCRbeta CDR3 rearrangement, sequence reads were collapsed and filtered. For each sample, productive Simpson clonality was calculated by taking the square root of Simpson's diversity index across productive rearrangements. The source is immuneACCESS, and TCRdb retained only in-frame sequences with V and J called. Part of the clones is not carried over; for the studies checked, unresolved V genes explain less than half of this, and the remainder is unexplained. V and J calls and clone size are those listed in that table; D and trimming were worked out from the DNA. The sample table lists some 180,000 clones, roughly 80% of them with a count of one. The top ten hold almost 6% of the sample.

One collaborating source in Seattle enrolled patients during active infection and followed them longitudinally through the course of disease. The collaborating institutions used their own protocols to collect whole blood in K2EDTA tubes. Collaborator samples were shipped for TCRbeta analysis as frozen whole blood, isolated PBMCs, or DNA extracted from either sample type. This sample was included in a study of blood T cell repertoires in COVID-19 (dated by TCRdb to 2018 to 2020). For the wider study: Collaborator samples came from the United States, Italy and Spain and covered acute and convalescent phases of COVID-19. The prospective study material was composed of cDNA or gDNA derived from T cells, B-cell-depleted T cells, or PBMCs. Subjects who had been exposed to COVID-19, were actively infected with it, or had recovered from it provided the deeply sampled blood TCRbeta repertoires that made up the dataset. A freely available public database, intended as a resource for researchers studying the immune response to SARS-CoV-2, is where the repertoires were released. Samples came from the ongoing ImmuneRACE study (first 160 participants) plus 1,254 subjects from 6 global collaborators. Nearly every sample came with metadata listing a de-identified subject ID, COVID-19 status, age in years and sex. Where HLA class I and class II types were available, the types were taken from metadata supplied by the sample provider, not from assay-based typing. Broader findings and caveats from the paper: Clinical and demographic metadata were provided uncurated, with the amount varying by source and participant.

Trimming removed 3 bases from V and 2 bases from J, leaving 4 bases between the germline ends. The CDR3 measures 12 amino acids from cysteine to phenylalanine. Only the CDR3 DNA is retained, 36 bases long and in frame from the first base. As encoded in the germline V gene (reference sequence), CDR1 is SGHNT while CDR2 is YYREEE. This receptor was obtained from a woman aged 40-49 years with COVID-19, enrolled during active disease. The chain links TRBV5-4 with TRBJ2-3; the D gene remains uncertain. Sequencing used peripheral blood. The nucleotide sequence reads TGTGCCAGCAGCTCCTACACAGATACGCAGTATTTT. This codes for CASSSYTDTQYF.